The 15 T cell receptor beta chains presented below share a single source sample, sequenced in a study of graft-versus-host responses after intestinal transplantation. These receptors are not linked to any known antigen. Assay used: immunoSEQ multiplex PCR; TCRdb lists only in-frame clones, some missing. Of about 90,000 clones in the sample, 80% to 95% were seen once. Here the sequenced sample was unstimulated CD8+ T cells sorted from spleen or lymph node cells, taken before transplant. These receptors were taken from a human donor who was the organ donor for an intestinal transplant.

The chain joins TRBV18 to TRBJ2-5, with 7 bases fitting TRBD2. J gave up 0 bases and V 6 bases, and 13 bases lay outside the gene matches. The CDR3 runs to 17 residues. The germline V gene encodes CDR1 KGHSH and CDR2 LQKENI. The CDR3 DNA reads as TGTGCCAGCTCCAATCACCGACTAGCAATATACCAAGAGACCCAGTACTTC. Its protein is CASSNHRLAIYQETQYF.

This chain connects TRBV6-4 to TRBJ1-1; 9 bases are a match to TRBD1. J was trimmed by 4 bases and V by 6 bases; bases with no gene match: 3. The CDR3 length is 13 residues. CDR1 MRHNA and CDR2 SNTAGT come from the germline V gene. In DNA, the CDR3 is TGTGCCAGCAGAGACAGGGGGAGCACTGAAGCTTTCTTT. Translating it yields CASRDRGSTEAFF.

CDR3 in DNA: TGTGCCAGCAGCCGACCTAAAGTAGGGGGGGCAGATACGCAGTATTTT. Its translation is CASSRPKVGGADTQYF. This sequence joins TRBV7-6 and TRBJ2-3, with D perhaps TRBD2 (7 bases). V was trimmed by 5 bases and J by 4 bases, leaving 19 bases between them. This CDR3 comprises 16 residues. CDR1 is SGHVS and CDR2 is FNYEAQ in the germline V gene.

The genes are TRBV6-1 and TRBJ2-7, with 9 positions matching TRBD1. The V segment lost 0 bases and the J segment 4 bases; nucleotides outside the gene matches: 4. In germline, CDR1 is MNHNS, CDR2 SASEGT. The CDR3 totals 15 residues. In DNA, the CDR3 is TGTGCCAGCAGTGAAGCCGGGACAGGGAGTTACGAGCAGTACTTC. Translating it yields CASSEAGTGSYEQYF.

This rearrangement joins TRBV6-1 to TRBJ2-5; 9 bases are shared with TRBD1. Germline values: CDR1 MNHNS, CDR2 SASEGT. V trimming: 6 bases; J trimming: 4 bases; junction bases outside the gene matches: 3. There are 13 residues in the CDR3. The CDR3 loop reads CASRKTGGETQYF. In DNA, the CDR3 is TGTGCCAGCAGAAAGACAGGGGGAGAGACCCAGTACTTC.

V usage is TRBV10-3 and J usage is TRBJ2-2; perhaps TRBD2 as D (6 bases). V was clipped by 2 bases and J by 0 bases, with 13 bases between them. The CDR3 has 17 amino acids. Germline V gene lookup returns CDR1 ENHRY and CDR2 SYGVKD. CDR3: CAISEAPRDSNTGELFF. The CDR3 DNA reads as TGTGCCATCAGTGAGGCACCAAGGGACTCGAACACCGGGGAGCTGTTTTTT.

The chain links TRBV7-2 to TRBJ2-7, with D unresolved. Germline values: CDR1 SGHTA, CDR2 FQGNSA. CDR3 length equals 15 residues. Trimming took 4 bases from V and 4 from J, leaving 17 bases between them. The CDR3 DNA reads TGTGCCAGCAGCTACTTCTTGGTACCTACTTACGAGCAGTACTTC. Translating it yields CASSYFLVPTYEQYF. The whole variable domain, remainder taken from reference TRBV7-2 and TRBJ2-7, is GAGVSQSPSNKVTEKGKDVELRCDPISGHTALYWYRQSLGQGLEFLIYFQGNSAPDKSGLPSDRFSAERTGGSVSTLTIQRTQQEDSAVYLCASSYFLVPTYEQYFGPGTRLTVT.

The chain carries TRBV13 and TRBJ2-7; 16 bases are a match to TRBD2. The junction had 12 bases not matched to a gene; V was cut back by 4 bases and J by 6 bases. Germline V gives CDR1 PRHDT, CDR2 FYEKMQ (reference sequence). There are 18 residues in the CDR3. Here the CDR3 DNA reads TGTGCCAGCAGCTCCGGGACTAGCGGGGGGGCTGTCTGGGGCGAGCAGTACTTC. It codes for CASSSGTSGGAVWGEQYF.

In its sample, this clone was seen once. V gene TRBV27 combines with J gene TRBJ2-1, with 7 positions matching TRBD2. V gave up 7 bases and J gave up 9 bases; unmatched junction bases: 9. Germline CDR1 reads MNHEY; CDR2 reads SMNVEV (reference sequence). The CDR3 sequence is 13 residues long. The CDR3 is CASNTAGFGEQFF. The CDR3 DNA follows: TGTGCCAGCAATACAGCGGGATTCGGTGAGCAGTTCTTC.

V gene TRBV6-5 combines with J gene TRBJ2-1, with TRBD2 matching 14 bases. Germline values: CDR1 MNHEY, CDR2 SVGAGI. CDR3 length: 14 residues. Unmatched junction bases numbered 1, after V lost 6 bases and J lost 6 bases. The chain's CDR3 is CASRGTSGGNEQFF. CDR3 DNA: TGTGCCAGCAGAGGGACTAGCGGGGGCAATGAGCAGTTCTTC.

This clone was counted only a few times. This CDR3 is CASRGTGVEQYF. CDR3 coding DNA: TGTGCCAGCAGGGGAACAGGGGTCGAGCAGTACTTC. The rearrangement uses TRBV6-1 and TRBJ2-7, with 7 bases aligning to TRBD1. The CDR3 length is 12 residues. Germline CDR1 reads MNHNS; CDR2 reads SASEGT. J gave up 6 bases and V 6 bases, and 5 bases lay outside the gene matches.

The chain employs TRBV5-7 and TRBJ2-1, with TRBD2 identical over 10 bases. TRBV5-7 is labeled an ORF, and its function is uncertain. Trimming at V came to 3 bases and at J to 4 bases, leaving 4 bases not matched to a gene. The CDR3 runs to 15 residues. The DNA for the CDR3 is TGTGCCAGCAGCTCGAGGACTAGCGGTTACAATGAGCAGTTCTTC. This codes for CASSSRTSGYNEQFF.

V is TRBV6-6 and J is TRBJ2-5; D possibly corresponds to TRBD1 (5 bases). The CDR3 is made up of 16 amino acids. Germline-derived CDR1 and CDR2 are MNHNY and SVGAGI (reference sequence). V lost 10 bases to trimming and J lost 3 bases, with 24 bases between them. Here the CDR3 reads CATAHSRDLSEETQYF. DNA of the CDR3: TGTGCCACCGCCCACTCCAGGGATCTCTCTGAAGAGACCCAGTACTTC.

The chain employs TRBV28 and TRBJ2-6; tentative D call: TRBD1 (5 bases). The CDR3 is 17 amino acids. Per the germline V gene, CDR1 is MDHEN and CDR2 is SYDVKM. V was cut by 5 bases and J by 2 bases, with 16 bases left in between. This CDR3 is CASSRTQDWTGANVLTF. In DNA form, the CDR3 reads TGTGCCAGCAGTCGAACACAGGATTGGACTGGGGCCAACGTCCTGACTTTC. The whole variable domain, remainder taken from reference TRBV28 and TRBJ2-6, is DVKVTQSSRYLVKRTGEKVFLECVQDMDHENMFWYRQDPGLGLRLIYFSYDVKMKEKGDIPEGYSVSREKKERFSLILESASTNQTSMYLCASSRTQDWTGANVLTFGAGSRLTVL.

The gene calls are TRBV5-6 and TRBJ1-2; 9 bases are a match to TRBD1. The CDR3 covers 15 residues. Germline CDR1 is SGHDT and CDR2 is YYEEEE. The junction had 6 bases not matched to a gene; V was cut back by 4 bases and J by 2 bases. DNA for the CDR3: TGTGCCAGCAGCCCCGACGGGACAGGGAACTATGGCTACACCTTC. As protein: CASSPDGTGNYGYTF.